These 9 T cell receptor beta chains originate from one sample sequenced in a study of T-cell memory formation after mild COVID-19. TCRdb re-derived calls from the 5' RACE reads in MiXCR, one entry per CDR3 protein. Of approximately 240,000 distinct CDR3 sequences listed, roughly 15% are singletons. The specimen sequenced was PBMCs or a T cell subset sorted from them (not recorded which). The receptors were gathered from a man younger than 30 who had mild COVID-19 (a few samples of this study predate the infection). Cell type and time point are not known.

This clonotype was recorded at least ten times. V is TRBV7-2 and J is TRBJ1-5, with unresolved D. The length of the CDR3 is 13 residues. The germline V gene encodes CDR1 SGHTA and CDR2 FQGNSA. Trimming pared 5 bases from V and 0 bases from J, leaving 5 bases between. CDR3 nucleotide sequence: TGTGCCAGCAGCCCCTCTAGCAATCAGCCCCAGCATTTT. Translation: CASSPSSNQPQHF.

V gene TRBV18 combines with J gene TRBJ1-1; TRBD1 matches at 8 bases. CDR1 KGHSH and CDR2 LQKENI come from the germline V gene. This CDR3 is built from 14 residues. Losses at the gene ends were 3 bases for V and 4 bases for J; bases not matched to a gene: 4. The CDR3 spells CASSPLGQGTEAFF. The CDR3 DNA follows: TGTGCCAGCTCACCCCTTGGACAGGGCACTGAAGCTTTCTTT.

The chain carries TRBV2 and TRBJ2-7; D is unresolved. CDR3 size: 12 residues. The germline V gene has CDR1 SNHLY and CDR2 FYNNEI. V gave up 2 bases and J gave up 2 bases, with 4 bases separating them. The DNA for the CDR3 is TGTGCCAGCAGTGAACGGGCCTACGAGCAGTACTTC. Residues: CASSERAYEQYF.

The V and J genes are TRBV24-1 and TRBJ2-2; D remains unclear. Germline V lookup: CDR1 KGHDR, CDR2 SFDVKD. V was trimmed by 1 base and J by 8 bases, leaving 4 bases between them. The CDR3 totals 12 residues. Here the CDR3 DNA reads TGTGCCACCAGTGATTTCCGAGGGGAGCTGTTTTTT. It yields the protein CATSDFRGELFF.

The rearrangement uses TRBV10-3 and TRBJ2-5; TRBD1 or TRBD2 may be the D gene (5 bases each). V lost 4 bases, J lost 5 bases, and 5 bases lay in between. CDR3 length equals 11 residues. Germline V gene lookup returns CDR1 ENHRY and CDR2 SYGVKD. In DNA form, the CDR3 reads TGTGCCATCAGTGGGGGGGAGACCCAGTACTTC. As protein: CAISGGETQYF.

This clonotype came up a few times. V is TRBV2 and J is TRBJ2-5; the D gene is possibly TRBD1 (6 bases). Germline V gene lookup returns CDR1 SNHLY and CDR2 FYNNEI. Trimming cost V 7 bases and J 2 bases, with 11 bases left between them. The CDR3 covers 13 residues. In nucleotides, the CDR3 is TGTGCCAGCACTGGACAGTCTCAAGAGACCCAGTACTTC. It codes for CASTGQSQETQYF.

A few counts support this clonotype. The rearrangement uses TRBV27 and TRBJ2-3, with D tentatively TRBD1 (6 bases). Per the germline V gene, CDR1 is MNHEY and CDR2 is SMNVEV (reference sequence). Deletions cut 2 bases from V and 8 bases from J, with 8 bases between. The CDR3 is 12 amino acids. As DNA, the CDR3 is TGTGCCAGCAGTTTAACAGGGCTTACGCAGTATTTT. Translation gives CASSLTGLTQYF.

In this sample, this clonotype turned up many times. CDR3 protein: CASSQDEGGRGTQYF. The DNA of the CDR3 is TGCGCCAGCAGCCAAGATGAGGGGGGCCGTGGGACCCAGTACTTC. This chain joins TRBV5-1 and TRBJ2-5; D may correspond to TRBD1 or TRBD2 (6 bases each). The CDR3 runs 15 residues. CDR1 is SGHRS, CDR2 YFSETQ, per germline. The V and J ends lost 4 bases and 7 bases respectively, with 20 bases between them.

The chain is built from TRBV10-2 and TRBJ2-5; TRBD2 matches at 8 bases. This CDR3 is built from 13 residues. In germline, CDR1 is WSHSY, CDR2 SAAADI. The ends lost 7 bases at V and 4 bases at J; junction bases unmatched: 5. The CDR3 region is CASNLAGSETQYF. DNA for the CDR3: TGCGCCAGCAACCTAGCGGGTTCAGAGACCCAGTACTTC.